This TCR beta chain stems from a study of blood T cell repertoires in COVID-19. Produced via immunoSEQ multiplex PCR; TCRdb's table is partial and in-frame only. Found here are 250,000 or so clones, 70% to 90% of them singletons; the top ten hold under 4%. This clone was seen a few times. The CDR3 is 12 amino acids. CDR1 and CDR2 (germline): SGHTA, FQGNSA. Trimming took off 5 bases at V and 2 bases at J, with 4 bases between the two ends. This TCR came from a man younger than 35 with active or convalescent COVID-19. The sample consisted of peripheral blood. The V and J genes are TRBV7-2 and TRBJ1-3; D not certain. The CDR3 region is CASSLPGNTIYF. The CDR3 bases are TGTGCCAGCAGCCTCCCTGGAAACACCATATATTTT.